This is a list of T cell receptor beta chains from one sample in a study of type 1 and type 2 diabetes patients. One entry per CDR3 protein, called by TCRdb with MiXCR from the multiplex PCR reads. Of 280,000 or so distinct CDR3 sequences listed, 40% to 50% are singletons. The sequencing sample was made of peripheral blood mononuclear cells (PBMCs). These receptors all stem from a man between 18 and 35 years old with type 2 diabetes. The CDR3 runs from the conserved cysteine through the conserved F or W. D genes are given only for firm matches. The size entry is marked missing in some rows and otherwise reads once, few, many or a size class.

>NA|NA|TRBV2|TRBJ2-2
TGTGCCAGCAGCTTAGAGGGGTTGTCCGGGGAGCTGTTTTTT
CASSLEGLSGELFF
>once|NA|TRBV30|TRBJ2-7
TGTGCCTGGAGTCGGGAGCGGCAGTACTTC
CAWSRERQYF
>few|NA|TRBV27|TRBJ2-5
TGTGCCAGCAGTACCTTCGGGCCTCTTAATTTAGAGACCCAGTACTTC
CASSTFGPLNLETQYF
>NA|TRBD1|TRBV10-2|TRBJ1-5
TGCGCCAGCAGTCAGGGGGCTAGTCAGCCCCGGCATTTT
CASSQGASQPRHF
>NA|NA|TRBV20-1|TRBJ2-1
TGCAGTGCTAGAGATCTGGTTAGCTACAATGAGCAGTTCTTC
CSARDLVSYNEQFF
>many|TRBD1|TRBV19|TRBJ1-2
TGTGCCAGTAGTACCGGGACAGACTATGGCTACACCTTC
CASSTGTDYGYTF
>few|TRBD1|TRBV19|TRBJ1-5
TGTGCCACAAAAGAGGGGACAGGACGCAATCAGCCCCAGCATTTT
CATKEGTGRNQPQHF
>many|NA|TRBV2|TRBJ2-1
TGTGCCAGCAGTGCGGAGGGAGTCAACAATGAGCAGTTCTTC
CASSAEGVNNEQFF
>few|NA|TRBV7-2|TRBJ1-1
TGTGCCAGCAGCTTCCCCCGGGGACTTACTGAAGCTTTCTTT
CASSFPRGLTEAFF
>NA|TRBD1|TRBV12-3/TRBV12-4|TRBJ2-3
TGTGCCAGCAGTTCCGAGGACAGGGGAGTTGATACGCAGTATTTT
CASSSEDRGVDTQYF
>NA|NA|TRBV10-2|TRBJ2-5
TGCGCCAGCAGTGACTCAACCTACAGCAACCTGGACTTC
CASSDSTYSNLDF
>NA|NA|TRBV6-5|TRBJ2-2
TGTGTCACCGGGGGCTTCGCGAACACCGGGGAGCTGTTTTTT
CVTGGFANTGELFF
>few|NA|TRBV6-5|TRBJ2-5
TGTGCCAGCACCTCCACACGTGGAGAGACCCAGTACTTC
CASTSTRGETQYF
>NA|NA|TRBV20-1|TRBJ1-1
TGCAGTGCCCCTTCCGGGGCTTGGAACACTGAAGCTTTCTTT
CSAPSGAWNTEAFF
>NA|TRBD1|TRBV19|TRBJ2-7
TGTGCCACCAGACAGGGGTATCGAGACGAGCAGTACTTC
CATRQGYRDEQYF
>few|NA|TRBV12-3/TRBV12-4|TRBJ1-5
TGTGCCAGCAGTTACGGGGGGAAGAATCAGCCCCAGCATTTT
CASSYGGKNQPQHF
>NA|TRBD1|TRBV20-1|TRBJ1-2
TGCAGAGCTAGAGGCTCAGGGGGCGCCGCCTATGGCTACACCTTC
CRARGSGGAAYGYTF
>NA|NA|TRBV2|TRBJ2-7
TGTGCCAGCAAGCGGATTGATAGCTCCTACGAGCAGTACTTC
CASKRIDSSYEQYF
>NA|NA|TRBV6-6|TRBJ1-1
TGTGCCAGCAGTTATGGAGGGAACACTGAAGCTTTCTTT
CASSYGGNTEAFF
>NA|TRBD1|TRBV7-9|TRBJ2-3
TGTGCCAGCAGGGGGACAGACACAGATACGCAGTATTTT
CASRGTDTDTQYF
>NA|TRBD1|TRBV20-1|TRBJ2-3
TGCAGTGCTAGGCCCGGGACAGGGGGGATAGATACGCAGTATTTT
CSARPGTGGIDTQYF
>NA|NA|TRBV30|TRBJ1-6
TGTGCCTGGAGGGGGGGGTATTCACCCCTCCACTTT
CAWRGGYSPLHF
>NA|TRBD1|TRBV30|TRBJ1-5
TGTGCCTGGAGTAGGGGACAGGGTGGCAATCAGCCCCTGCATTTT
CAWSRGQGGNQPLHF
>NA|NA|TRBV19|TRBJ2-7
TGTGCCAGTAAGGGCAGGGAGTCCCACGAGCAGTACTTC
CASKGRESHEQYF
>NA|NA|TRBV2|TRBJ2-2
TGTGCCAGCAGTTCGGTCGGGGAGCTGTTTTTT
CASSSVGELFF
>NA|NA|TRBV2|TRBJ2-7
TGTGCCAGCAGGACTAGCTCCTACGAGCAGTACTTC
CASRTSSYEQYF
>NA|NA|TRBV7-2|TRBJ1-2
TGTGCCAGCAGCTTAGCCAGGGCCGATTATGGCTACACCTTC
CASSLARADYGYTF
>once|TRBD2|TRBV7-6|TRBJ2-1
TGTGCCAGCAGCGTCCGCGGGGGGCAGAATGAGCAGTTCTTC
CASSVRGGQNEQFF
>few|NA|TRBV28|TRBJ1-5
TGTGCCAGCAGTGAGGTGGCAGGAGTTCAGCCCCAGCATTTT
CASSEVAGVQPQHF
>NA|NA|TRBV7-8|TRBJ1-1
TGTGCCAGCAGCCTCGCCTTAGGACAAGTTAACACTGAAGCTTTCTTT
CASSLALGQVNTEAFF
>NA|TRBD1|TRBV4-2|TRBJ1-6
TGTGCCAGTAGTATCCAGGGGGCCAATTCACCCCTCCACTTT
CASSIQGANSPLHF
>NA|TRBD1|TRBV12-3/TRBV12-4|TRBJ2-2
TGTGCCAGCAGACCTGACAGGGCGTGGACCGGGGAGCTGTTTTTT
CASRPDRAWTGELFF
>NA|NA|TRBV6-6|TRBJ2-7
TGTGCCAGCAGTTGGCGGGAAGCTGTCTACGAGCAGTACTTC
CASSWREAVYEQYF
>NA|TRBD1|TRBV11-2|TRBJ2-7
TGTGCCAGCCGATCACCGGGACAGTACAGCGAGCAGTACTTC
CASRSPGQYSEQYF
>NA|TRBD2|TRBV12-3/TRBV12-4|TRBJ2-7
TGTGCCAGCAGCCCACTAGCGGCCGAGCAGTACTTC
CASSPLAAEQYF
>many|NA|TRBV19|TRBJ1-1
TGTGCCAGTAGTATGGGGTCGAACACTGAAGCTTTCTTT
CASSMGSNTEAFF
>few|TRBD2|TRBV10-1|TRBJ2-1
TGCGCCAGCAGCTTAACTAGCGTCGATGAGCAGTTCTTC
CASSLTSVDEQFF
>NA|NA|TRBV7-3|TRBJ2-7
TGTGCCAGCAGCTTAGTTTTTAATTACGAGCAGTACTTC
CASSLVFNYEQYF
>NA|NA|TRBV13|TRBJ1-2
TGTGCCAGCAGCTTAACAGGCAGAGACTATGGCTACACCTTC
CASSLTGRDYGYTF
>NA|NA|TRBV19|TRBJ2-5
TGTGCCAGTAGTATAGATGGTGCCGAGACCCAGTACTTC
CASSIDGAETQYF